One and the same sample provided the 21 T cell receptor beta chains below, sequenced in a study of CD8+ T cells in alopecia areata. RNA, once extracted, was reverse transcribed into cDNA for use as the sequencing template. Method: immunoSEQ multiplex PCR; TCRdb's copy keeps in-frame clones and lacks some. Counted here are more than 95,000 clones, 35% to 40% occurring once; the ten biggest clones make up 3% to 3.5%. Sequencing input: CD4+ T cells sorted from blood. These receptors were obtained from a human donor with alopecia areata.

The chain is built from TRBV4-1 and TRBJ2-1; D not resolved. In germline, CDR1 is MGHRA, CDR2 YSYEKL. V gave up 4 bases and J gave up 7 bases, with 8 bases separating them. The CDR3 spans 12 residues. The CDR3 sequence: CASSLLGNEQFF. CDR3 bases: TGCGCCAGCAGCCTTTTAGGGAATGAGCAGTTCTTC.

This clone was counted only a few times. This chain links TRBV29-1 with TRBJ2-1; 10 bases are a match to TRBD2. The CDR3 length is 17 residues. Germline V CDR1 and CDR2: SQVTM, ANQGSEA. V lost 6 bases and J lost 6; bases outside the gene matches: 17. The CDR3 is CSVLQGGSGRLINEQFF. Written as DNA, the CDR3 is TGCAGCGTGCTTCAGGGGGGTAGCGGGAGGCTTATCAATGAGCAGTTCTTC.

The sample holds one count of this clone. V usage is TRBV28 and J usage is TRBJ2-7; no reliable D call. The CDR3 spans 13 residues. The V end lost 6 bases, the J end lost 0 bases, and 9 bases lay between the germline ends. Germline CDR1 and CDR2: MDHEN and SYDVKM. CDR3 nucleotides: TGTGCCAGCAGCTCACTCGGCTCCTACGAGCAGTACTTC. Protein product: CASSSLGSYEQYF.

In its sample, this clone was seen a few times. The rearrangement joins TRBV7-3 to TRBJ2-5, with 10 bases that match TRBD2. J gave up 5 bases and V 1 base, and 7 bases lay outside the gene matches. The CDR3 length is 16 residues. Germline V gene data show CDR1 as SGHTA and CDR2 as FQGTGA. The CDR3 is CASSLSSGRAGETQYF. The DNA for the CDR3 is TGTGCCAGCAGCTTAAGCAGCGGGAGGGCCGGTGAGACCCAGTACTTC.

The chain is built from TRBV4-2 and TRBJ2-5; TRBD1 aligns across 10 bases. This CDR3 spans 18 amino acids. Germline V gene data show CDR1 as LGHNA and CDR2 as YNFKEQ. V shed 4 bases, J shed 5 bases, and the junction held 16 bases outside the gene matches. The CDR3 DNA sequence: TGTGCCAGCAGCCCAGGCCCGCGGGGACAGGGGCGGGAGGAGACCCAGTACTTC. Amino acids: CASSPGPRGQGREETQYF.

In DNA, the CDR3 is TGTGCCAGCAGGCTGGGACTAGCGGGAGCTTCGGACGAGCAGTACTTC. Translated: CASRLGLAGASDEQYF. The V call is TRBV5-4, the J call TRBJ2-7, with TRBD2 matching over 14 bases. Germline CDR1 reads SGHNT; CDR2 reads YYREEE (reference sequence). This CDR3 region has 16 residues. Trimming cost V 5 bases and J 5 bases; bases outside gene matches: 9.

The chain joins TRBV5-1 to TRBJ1-1; the D gene is possibly TRBD1 (5 bases). CDR3 length equals 14 residues. Looked up from germline, CDR1 is SGHRS and CDR2 is YFSETQ. Trimming shortened V by 3 bases and J by 1 base, and 10 bases separated the two germline ends. The CDR3 protein is CASSSGTGNTEAFF. The CDR3 DNA reads TGCGCCAGCAGCTCAGGGACGGGGAACACTGAAGCTTTCTTT.

This clone was seen a few times. The V gene is TRBV19, the J gene TRBJ2-7; D may correspond to TRBD1 or TRBD2 (5 bases each). Germline CDR1 is LNHDA and CDR2 is SQIVND (reference sequence). The CDR3 sequence is 16 residues long. Trimming left V 5 bases short and J 0 bases short, with 17 bases between. CDR3 region: CASSLTGTTSSYEQYF. CDR3 nucleotides: TGTGCCAGTAGTCTTACCGGGACGACGAGCTCCTACGAGCAGTACTTC.

This clone was counted only a few times. This chain joins TRBV29-1 and TRBJ2-5; the D gene is possibly TRBD1 (6 bases). V dropped 6 bases and J dropped 5 bases, with 16 bases sitting between them. The V gene's germline CDR1 is SQVTM and CDR2 ANQGSEA. The CDR3 runs 13 residues. The CDR3 spells CSVDLQGLETQYF. In nucleotides, the CDR3 is TGCAGCGTGGACTTGCAGGGGTTGGAGACCCAGTACTTC.

V usage is TRBV7-2 and J usage is TRBJ1-2, with D maybe TRBD1 (5 bases). The CDR3 spans 13 residues. Germline CDR1 reads SGHTA; CDR2 reads FQGNSA. The V gene lost 5 bases and the J gene lost 4 bases, with 11 bases spanning the gap. The CDR3 DNA sequence: TGTGCCAGCAGCCCCGGCGGGGGCTATGGCTACACCTTC. Protein: CASSPGGGYGYTF.

V usage is TRBV28 and J usage is TRBJ2-7; D gene unclear. The germline CDR1 and CDR2 sequences are MDHEN and SYDVKM. Trimming cost V 3 bases and J 0 bases, with 6 bases left between them. The CDR3 contains 13 residues. CDR3 in amino acids: CASSFSPSYEQYF. CDR3 in DNA: TGTGCCAGCAGTTTCTCCCCCTCCTACGAGCAGTACTTC.

This clone has more than one count but fewer than ten. The chain is built from TRBV29-1 and TRBJ2-7, with 11 positions matching TRBD2. The CDR3 has 13 amino acids. Germline V gene data show CDR1 as SQVTM and CDR2 as ANQGSEA. V was pared by 5 bases and J by 4 bases, with 4 bases of the junction left unmatched. The CDR3 bases are TGCAGCGTTACGACTAGCGGGGTATACGAGCAGTACTTC. Translation: CSVTTSGVYEQYF.

Only a few counts were recorded for this clone. The V call is TRBV4-1, the J call TRBJ2-3, with D maybe TRBD1 (5 bases). Germline V CDR1 and CDR2: MGHRA, YSYEKL. The CDR3 covers 15 residues. Trimming took off 1 base at V and 1 base at J, with 9 bases between the two ends. Written as DNA, the CDR3 is TGCGCCAGCAGCCAAGTGTTACAGGGCACAGATACGCAGTATTTT. This encodes CASSQVLQGTDTQYF.

The V gene is TRBV30, the J gene TRBJ2-1; 8 nucleotides line up with TRBD2. CDR3 size: 16 residues. Germline-derived CDR1 and CDR2 are GTSNPN and SVGIG (reference sequence). Trimming at V came to 3 bases and at J to 9 bases, leaving 16 bases not matched to a gene. CDR3 DNA: TGTGCCTGGAGCGGAGAGGGAGTACTAGCGGCGGGTGAGCAGTTCTTC. As protein: CAWSGEGVLAAGEQFF.

V gene TRBV6-5 combines with J gene TRBJ2-1, with D hard to call. The V gene lost 4 bases and the J gene lost 8 bases, with 12 bases spanning the gap. The V gene's germline CDR1 is MNHEY and CDR2 SVGAGI. This CDR3 is built from 13 residues. This CDR3 reads CASSWAGLDEQFF. The CDR3 bases are TGTGCCAGCAGTTGGGCAGGTCTCGATGAGCAGTTCTTC.

This rearrangement joins TRBV4-1 to TRBJ2-1, with 9 positions matching TRBD1. Germline V gene lookup returns CDR1 MGHRA and CDR2 YSYEKL. V lost 4 bases to trimming and J lost 5 bases; unmatched junction nucleotides: 9. There are 16 residues in the CDR3. The CDR3 is CASSPGQGPPNNEQFF. In nucleotides, the CDR3 is TGCGCCAGCAGCCCGGGACAGGGTCCCCCCAACAATGAGCAGTTCTTC.

This clone was seen once. In DNA, the CDR3 is TGCGCCAGCAGCCAAACCGAGTGGCGGGCCAATGAGCAGTTCTTC. Translation gives CASSQTEWRANEQFF. This rearrangement joins TRBV5-1 to TRBJ2-1, with D possibly TRBD2 on 5 matching bases. The germline V gene has CDR1 SGHRS and CDR2 YFSETQ. V gave up 4 bases and J gave up 6 bases, with 17 bases separating them. The CDR3 loop spans 15 amino acids.

The rearrangement joins TRBV4-2 to TRBJ2-5; no reliable D call. Between the trimmed V and J ends, which lost 4 bases and 2 bases, there was a span of 11 bases. The V gene's germline CDR1 is LGHNA and CDR2 YNFKEQ. CDR3 size: 14 residues. The CDR3 loop reads CASSLGALQETQYF. DNA for the CDR3: TGTGCCAGCAGCCTTGGAGCACTTCAAGAGACCCAGTACTTC.

The chain employs TRBV13 and TRBJ2-7; D is undetermined. V was pared by 2 bases and J by 6 bases, with 5 bases between. The germline V gene encodes CDR1 PRHDT and CDR2 FYEKMQ (reference sequence). CDR3 length: 11 amino acids. The CDR3, as DNA: TGTGCCAGCAGCTTAATGGGCGAGCAGTACTTC. It specifies CASSLMGEQYF.

V and J are TRBV6-5 and TRBJ2-1, with a weak D call TRBD2 (5 bases). The V end lost 3 bases, the J end lost 4 bases, and 13 bases lay between the germline ends. CDR3 length: 15 residues. Germline CDR1 is MNHEY and CDR2 is SVGAGI. DNA for the CDR3: TGTGCCAGCAGTTATTCGGGATATGGATACAATGAGCAGTTCTTC. Amino acids: CASSYSGYGYNEQFF.

V usage is TRBV28 and J usage is TRBJ2-5, with D possibly TRBD1 on 7 matching bases. Trimming removed 1 base at V and 5 bases at J, with 14 bases between. The germline CDR1 and CDR2 sequences are MDHEN and SYDVKM. The CDR3 covers 15 residues. This CDR3 reads CASSLYQGGRETQYF. CDR3 nucleotides: TGTGCCAGCAGTTTATACCAGGGGGGAAGGGAGACCCAGTACTTC.